What follows describes a single T cell receptor (beta chain). The antigen remains unidentified. Of the isolated RNA, all was reverse transcribed, and so the sequenced material was expressed TCRB transcripts. Sequencing used immunoSEQ multiplex PCR; TCRdb keeps in-frame clones, though not all of them. The sample has roughly 730,000 clones, roughly 13% seen once; the top ten hold less than 0.025%. With 4 bases removed from V and 0 bases from J, the gap between germline ends came to 4 bases. CDR3 length equals 12 residues. Germline assignment: CDR1 SGHRS and CDR2 YFSETQ. The data stem from a study of beta chain features in type 1 diabetes. Study-level findings and limits: There was a moderate but significant shortening of TCRB CDR3s in all four CD4+ subsets of Type 1 diabetes patients.

The clonotype comes from a man younger than 35 with type 1 diabetes. The sample was naive CD4+ T cells from blood. The gene calls are TRBV5-1 and TRBJ2-5; D remains ambiguous. The CDR3 region is CASSTNQETQYF. The DNA of the CDR3 is TGCGCCAGCAGCACGAACCAAGAGACCCAGTACTTC.